These 10 T cell receptor beta chains were sequenced from one sample in a study of tumor-infiltrating lymphocytes in primary liver carcinoma. The investigators made TCR beta cDNA from 400 to 550 ng total RNA, using a constant-region primer. TCR beta libraries came from three nested multiplex PCR rounds using slightly modified ARM-PCR. The first two PCR rounds used TRBV1-TRBV30 primers with a Cbeta primer, roughly 10 cycles each. TCRdb reprocessed the multiplex PCR reads with MiXCR, giving one entry per CDR3 protein. The sample carries 300,000 to 400,000 distinct CDR3 sequences, 65% recorded once. The source of the blood RNA was unsorted whole blood, and germline DNA was extracted as well. The sequencing sample was made of peripheral blood. All receptors derive from a middle-aged man with primary liver carcinoma and hepatitis B virus infection.

CDR3 sequence: CASSQAQGGNSPLHF. The CDR3 DNA is TGTGCCAGCAGCCAAGCACAGGGTGGCAATTCACCCCTCCACTTT. This chain links TRBV4-2 with TRBJ1-6; weak D call: TRBD1 (6 bases). Germline-derived CDR1 and CDR2 are LGHNA and YNFKEQ. V shed 1 base and J shed 7 bases, with 11 bases lying between them. The CDR3 spans 15 residues.

The chain combines TRBV6-1 with TRBJ1-2; D is undetermined. CDR1 and CDR2 from the germline V gene are MNHNS and SASEGT. The germline V and J ends were trimmed by 2 bases and 6 bases, with 10 bases remaining between them. The CDR3 is made up of 13 amino acids. CDR3 coding DNA: TGTGCCAGCAGTGAACAGGTGCCTAATGGCTACACCTTC. This sequence encodes CASSEQVPNGYTF.

The chain recombines TRBV11-2 with TRBJ2-5, with D possibly being TRBD1 or TRBD2 (6 bases each). The CDR3 has 14 residues. CDR1 SGHAT and CDR2 FQNNGV come from the germline V gene. Written as DNA, the CDR3 is TGTGCTAGCGGCTCCACAGGGTTGGGAGAGACCCAGTACTTC. Protein sequence: CASGSTGLGETQYF.

The chain employs TRBV11-3 and TRBJ2-1; 9 bases line up with TRBD2. Germline assignment: CDR1 SGHNT and CDR2 YENEEA. The CDR3 sequence is 17 residues long. V shed 2 bases, J shed 16 bases, and the junction held 21 bases outside the gene matches. This chain's CDR3 is CASSLYPTEAGGRRQFF. CDR3 nucleotides: TGTGCCAGCAGCTTATACCCTACTGAGGCGGGAGGGCGCAGGCAATTCTTC.

The chain couples TRBV20-1 to TRBJ2-3, with D unclear. This CDR3 contains 11 residues. Germline CDR1 is DFQATT and CDR2 is SNEGSKA (reference sequence). Trimming shortened V by 6 bases and J by 7 bases, and 11 bases separated the two germline ends. CDR3 loop: CSAATSNTQYF. CDR3 bases: TGCAGTGCCGCCACTTCAAATACGCAGTATTTT.

Note on this clonotype: Because it lacks the conserved phenylalanine or tryptophan at the end, this CDR3 is likely a read error. The chain is built from TRBV12-3 or TRBV12-4 and TRBJ1-5; 7 positions match TRBD1. The CDR3 spans 15 residues. For the CDR3, the DNA is TGTGCCAGCAAGCCCACAGGGGCGGTTAATCAGGCCCAGCATCTT. Encoded protein: CASKPTGAVNQAQHL.

This clonotype was observed a few times. The rearrangement links TRBV5-4 to TRBJ1-4; 11 bases are shared with TRBD1. V shed 4 bases and J 0 bases; nucleotides not matched to a gene: 2. Germline values: CDR1 SGHNT, CDR2 YYREEE (reference sequence). The CDR3 covers 16 residues. Here the CDR3 DNA reads TGTGCCAGCAGCGGGGGACAGGGGGCAACTAATGAAAAACTGTTTTTT. Amino acid sequence: CASSGGQGATNEKLFF.

This clonotype was detected only a few times. The chain employs TRBV11-2 and TRBJ2-3; 9 positions match TRBD2. There are 16 residues in the CDR3. The J segment lost 12 bases and the V segment lost 1 base, leaving 14 bases of the junction unmatched. Germline V gene data show CDR1 as SGHAT and CDR2 as FQNNGV. The CDR3 region has the DNA TGTGCCAGCAGCTTAGTGGTTAGCGGGAGCGCCGGTACACAGTATTTT. Amino acids: CASSLVVSGSAGTQYF.

Concerning this clonotype: This could be a read error, since a much larger clone is one nucleotide away. This chain uses TRBV10-1 with TRBJ2-2; D gene unclear. CDR1 and CDR2 from the germline V gene are WNHNN and SYGVQD (reference sequence). The CDR3 covers 13 residues. CDR3 sequence (DNA): TGCGCCAGCGGTGAGTCCAGCACCGGGGAGCTGTTTTTT. This translates into CASGESSTGELFF.

Turning to this clonotype: A much larger clone lies one base from this, so it may be a read error. This sequence joins TRBV12-3 or TRBV12-4 and TRBJ1-2; possibly TRBD1 for D (6 bases). The CDR3 spans 16 residues. The V gene lost 5 bases and the J gene lost 1 base, with 17 bases spanning the gap. The CDR3 is CASSHDQGSINYGYTF. DNA for the CDR3: TGTGCCAGCAGTCATGATCAGGGGTCCATTAACTATGGCTACACCTTC.